The T cell receptor beta chain described here comes from a study of read filtering for tumor transcriptome and immune sequencing. CDR3 length: 15 amino acids. The library was built from about 400 ng RNA with molecular barcoded adaptors for alpha/delta and beta/gamma chains. Each CDR3 protein gets one entry after TCRdb re-called the reads with MiXCR. The sample carries under 60,000 distinct CDR3 sequences, approximately 19% recorded once. This clonotype occurred many times. A much larger clone sits a single nucleotide away, making a read error possible. The chain links TRBV12-3 or TRBV12-4 to TRBJ2-1; 8 nucleotides align to TRBD1. This TCR derives from a donor older than 35 with multiple myeloma. Material for sequencing was a population of CD138-negative cells sorted from bone marrow. The CDR3 bases are TGTGCCAGCAGTTTAGGGACAGGGTATCGCAATGAGCAGCTCTTC. This gives the protein CASSLGTGYRNEQLF.